These T cell receptor beta chains were read from a single sample in a study of blood T cell repertoires in COVID-19. TCRdb's table, derived via immunoSEQ multiplex PCR, lists solely in-frame clones and lacks some. Among roughly 200,000 clones, around 87% were seen once, and the ten largest hold 20% to 25%. The sample taken for sequencing was PBMCs or T cells enriched from blood (not recorded which). Receptors originate from a woman aged 40 to 49 in a cohort exposed to, infected with or recovered from COVID-19 (not recorded which). The CDR3 runs from the conserved cysteine through the conserved F or W. The D gene is left open where the match is weak. Clone sizes are given selectively: once, few, many, or a class where the clone is expanded.

TRBV28,NA,TRBJ1-5,TRBD1,CASTDRGLNQPQHF,TGTGCCAGCACTGACAGGGGGTTGAATCAGCCCCAGCATTTT
TRBV4-1,NA,TRBJ1-5,NA,CASSHGGSGANQPQHF,TGCGCCAGCAGCCACGGCGGTTCAGGGGCAAATCAGCCCCAGCATTTT
TRBV7-2,NA,TRBJ2-2,NA,CASSLARRGSDGDQFGGELFF,TGTGCCAGCAGCTTAGCCCGACGGGGATCCGATGGCGACCAGTTTGGCGGGGAGCTGTTTTTT
TRBV4-2,NA,TRBJ2-2,NA,CASSQEGLTSRLGELFF,TGTGCCAGCAGCCAAGAAGGGCTAACTAGCCGGCTCGGGGAGCTGTTTTTT
TRBV10-2,once,TRBJ1-1,TRBD1,CASCTSGTGGLNTEAFF,TGCGCCAGCTGCACGTCCGGGACAGGGGGCTTGAACACTGAAGCTTTCTTT
TRBV6-2/TRBV6-3,NA,TRBJ1-5,NA,CASSYYPGRSDQPQHF,TGTGCCAGCAGTTACTATCCCGGGAGGTCCGATCAGCCCCAGCATTTT
TRBV6-5,NA,TRBJ2-3,TRBD2,CASSPPTSGKYTQYF,TGTGCCAGCAGCCCCCCGACTAGCGGAAAATATACGCAGTATTTT
TRBV6-5,NA,TRBJ1-1,TRBD1,CASSYGDRGDTEAFF,TGTGCCAGCAGTTACGGCGACAGGGGGGACACTGAAGCTTTCTTT
TRBV4-3,NA,TRBJ2-1,NA,CASSIAVDSYNEQFF,TGCGCCAGCAGCATAGCGGTGGACTCCTACAATGAGCAGTTCTTC
TRBV4-1,NA,TRBJ1-5,TRBD1,CASSQLWGQKGPQHF,TGCGCCAGCAGCCAACTTTGGGGACAGAAAGGGCCCCAGCATTTT
TRBV6-4,NA,TRBJ1-1,TRBD1,CASSPRGLNRLGTEAFF,TGTGCCAGCAGTCCCAGGGGGCTTAATAGGTTGGGCACTGAAGCTTTCTTT
TRBV18,NA,TRBJ1-2,NA,CASSPTNGQSGGYTF,TGTGCCAGCTCACCAACAAACGGACAGTCGGGCGGCTACACCTTC
TRBV19,once,TRBJ2-7,NA,CASSSFYEQYF,TGTGCCAGTAGTTCCTTCTACGAGCAGTACTTC
TRBV4-3,NA,TRBJ2-2,TRBD1,CASSQVGTGGTGELFF,TGCGCCAGCAGCCAAGTCGGGACAGGGGGGACCGGGGAGCTGTTTTTT
TRBV11-1,NA,TRBJ1-1,TRBD1,CASSVTGGEAFF,TGTGCCAGCAGCGTTACAGGGGGTGAAGCTTTCTTT
TRBV19,NA,TRBJ1-5,NA,CASSPDRLYSNQPQHF,TGTGCCAGTAGTCCGGACAGACTCTATAGCAATCAGCCCCAGCATTTT